This record covers a single T cell receptor (beta chain). The length of the CDR3 is 14 residues. Germline loops: CDR1 SQVTM, CDR2 ANQGSEA. The source of the sample is a study of monozygotic twins with inflammatory bowel disease. TCRdb reworked the 5' RACE reads into one entry per CDR3 protein, no DNA. The table counts some 150,000 distinct CDR3 sequences; 0.95% to 1.5% lies in the top ten. This rearrangement joins TRBV29-1 to TRBJ2-3; TCRdb's D gene call, TRBD1, goes unchecked for lack of DNA. This clonotype was obtained from a human donor with ulcerative colitis or Crohn's disease, or a healthy co-twin of an affected twin (not recorded which). Sequencing used blood. This CDR3 reads CSARDRGHSDTQYF.